This TCR beta chain was sequenced in a study of blood T cell repertoires in COVID-19. Trimming took 3 bases from V and 3 from J, leaving 17 bases between them. Per the germline V gene, CDR1 is MDHEN and CDR2 is SYDVKM. The CDR3 spans 16 residues. Only in-frame clones appear in the TCRdb table, and some are missing; sequencing was by immunoSEQ multiplex PCR. The sample lists about 200,000 clones, 65% to 90% occurring once. This sequence was found in a woman in her thirties or forties with acute COVID-19. The J gene is TRBJ1-1, the V gene TRBV28; D is ambiguous. Sequenced sample: PBMCs or T cells enriched from blood (not recorded which). CDR3 DNA: TGTGCCAGCAGTTTGGGTGGAGGGATCGGGGACACTGAAGCTTTCTTT. Residues: CASSLGGGIGDTEAFF.